This T cell receptor beta chain was obtained from a study of naive and memory T cell subsets. The CDR3 consists of 15 residues. The ends were cut back, 5 bases at V and 4 bases at J, with 15 bases in the middle. CDR1 is MNHEY, CDR2 SMNVEV, per germline (reference sequence). Both TRBC1 and TRBC2 were covered by a beta constant-region primer of two equimolar oligonucleotides. Four rounds of PCR amplified the ligated cDNA using nested alpha and beta constant-region primers plus SP2. TCRdb recomputed calls from the UMI-ligation and nested PCR reads with MiXCR, one row per CDR3 protein. The data contain 130,000 to 150,000 distinct CDR3 sequences, about 23% of them seen just once; the ten biggest clones take up around 0.11%. Study-wide results and limits: Naive repertoires, especially CD8, held a few larger clonotypes, possibly memory cells re-expressing CD45RA.

In its sample, this clonotype was seen once. The antigen remains unidentified. The chain employs TRBV27 and TRBJ2-1; D is uncertain. The sequence derives from a human donor in good health. Input material: naive CD4+ T cells from blood. This CDR3 is CASSPPRGRYNEQFF. In DNA, the CDR3 is TGTGCCAGCAGTCCGCCCAGAGGTCGGTACAATGAGCAGTTCTTC.